Given below is one T cell receptor (beta chain) in context. The junction and the germline gene differ at one end; a read error may be behind it. The CDR3 covers 15 residues. Germline-derived CDR1 and CDR2 are SGHTA and FQGNSA. It was genomic DNA that served as the template for profiling TCR beta VDJ and CDR3. TCRdb used MiXCR to reprocess the reads, holding one entry per CDR3 protein. The data contain around 200,000 distinct CDR3 sequences, over 60% of them singletons. The source of the sample is a study of CD8+CD57+ T cells in acquired aplastic anemia. The source is a human donor in good health. The J gene is TRBJ1-1, the V gene TRBV7-2, with a weak D call TRBD1 (6 bases). The sample taken for sequencing was sorted CD4+, CD8+, or CD8+CD57+ T cells (not recorded which) from PBMCs. CDR3 region: CASSLAAGVNTEAFF. CDR3 nucleotides: TGTGCCAGCAGCTTAGCGGCAGGGGTGAATACTGAAGCTTTCTTT.